Following are 26 T cell receptor beta chains from one sample sequenced in a study of post-analysis software for immune sequencing data. Unique molecular identifiers featured in each of the TCR beta cDNA libraries. MiXCR was run by TCRdb on the PCR reads, yielding one entry per CDR3 protein. The table lists around 500,000 distinct CDR3 sequences, around 34% of them singletons, with approximately 6% in the top ten. Their antigens remain unidentified. Whole-study findings and limits: Among 5 or 6 TRBV segments more frequent in patients than controls were TRBV5-6, TRBV5-1 and TRBV20-1.

The source material was blood. The receptors come from a girl under 18 with multiple sclerosis.

The chain uses TRBV20-1 and TRBJ2-1; TRBD2 matches at 8 bases. This CDR3 is 16 amino acids long. Germline CDR1 DFQATT, CDR2 SNEGSKA (reference sequence). Trimming took 6 bases from V and 0 from J; bases not matched to a gene: 10. CDR3 nucleotides: TGCAGTGCCCGAGGACTAGCTGAAAGCTCCTACAATGAGCAGTTCTTC. Translated: CSARGLAESSYNEQFF.

This clonotype has more than one count but fewer than ten. This rearrangement joins TRBV6-1 to TRBJ2-3; 8 bases fit TRBD1. J gave up 5 bases and V 7 bases, and 5 bases lay outside the gene matches. CDR1 is MNHNS and CDR2 is SASEGT in the germline V gene. This CDR3 is 13 amino acids long. The CDR3 sequence: CASTGQGIDTQYF. CDR3 coding DNA: TGTGCCAGCACCGGACAGGGCATAGATACGCAGTATTTT.

CDR3 DNA sequence: TGTGCCAGCAGCTTAAAAGGCCCCCGGGGGCTCACAGATACGCAGTATTTT. Protein: CASSLKGPRGLTDTQYF. The V and J genes are TRBV7-2 and TRBJ2-3; the D gene could be TRBD1 or TRBD2 (6 bases each). Germline lookup yields CDR1 SGHTA and CDR2 FQGNSA. The CDR3 loop spans 17 amino acids. V was clipped by 2 bases and J by 2 bases, with 17 bases between them.

The chain links TRBV3-1 to TRBJ1-2; D is unresolved. CDR3 length equals 11 residues. Germline-derived CDR1 and CDR2 are LGHDT and YNNKEL (reference sequence). With 0 bases removed from V and 7 bases from J, the gap between germline ends came to 3 bases. CDR3 sequence: CASSQESGYTF. CDR3 DNA sequence: TGTGCCAGCAGCCAAGAATCTGGCTACACCTTC.

The genes are TRBV4-1 and TRBJ2-4; a possible D gene is TRBD1 (6 bases). The V end was cut by 4 bases, the J end by 6 bases, with 7 bases between. CDR1 is MGHRA and CDR2 is YSYEKL in the germline V gene. The CDR3 loop spans 12 amino acids. For the CDR3, the DNA is TGCGCCAGCAGCCCAGGGGTAAACATTCAGTACTTC. Amino acids: CASSPGVNIQYF.

The chain employs TRBV7-9 and TRBJ1-4; TRBD1 is a possible D gene (6 bases). The CDR3 has 16 amino acids. V was pared by 5 bases and J by 8 bases, with 21 bases between. Germline CDR1 reads SEHNR; CDR2 reads FQNEAQ (reference sequence). CDR3 nucleotide sequence: TGTGCCAGCAGCCGAGTGACAGGCGGTAAAGGGGAAAAACTGTTTTTT. Translated: CASSRVTGGKGEKLFF.

This clonotype was counted between two and nine times. The CDR3 spells CASSPRGVQETQYF. In nucleotides, the CDR3 is TGTGCCAGCTCACCACGAGGGGTCCAAGAGACCCAGTACTTC. The chain has TRBV18 and TRBJ2-5, with D perhaps TRBD1 or TRBD2 (5 bases each). The CDR3 is made up of 14 amino acids. V was pared by 1 base and J by 1 base, with 7 bases between. Looked up from germline, CDR1 is KGHSH and CDR2 is LQKENI.

This chain connects TRBV12-3 or TRBV12-4 to TRBJ1-3; no clear D gene. The CDR3 runs 13 residues. V lost 6 bases and J lost 3, with 9 bases in between. The CDR3 DNA reads as TGTGCCAGCAGCCCACTCGGTGGAAACACCATATATTTT. Translated, it gives CASSPLGGNTIYF.

The V gene is TRBV6-5, the J gene TRBJ2-2; 11 nucleotides line up with TRBD2. Germline CDR1 is MNHEY and CDR2 is SVGAGI. CDR3 length: 17 amino acids. Unmatched junction bases numbered 4, after V lost 4 bases and J lost 0 bases. CDR3: CASSSGTSGSNTGELFF. The CDR3 DNA sequence: TGTGCCAGCAGTTCCGGGACTAGCGGCTCGAACACCGGGGAGCTGTTTTTT.

This chain uses TRBV6-6 with TRBJ1-5; tentatively, D is TRBD1 (5 bases). Trimming stripped 6 bases from V and 1 base from J, with 19 bases between. Germline V CDR1 and CDR2: MNHNY, SVGAGI (reference sequence). The CDR3 extends over 17 amino acids. The CDR3 DNA is TGTGCCAGCAGGATCTCCGGGACTACCCTAAGCAATCAGCCCCAGCATTTT. Its protein product is CASRISGTTLSNQPQHF.

In its sample, this clonotype was seen a few times. The J gene is TRBJ2-7, the V gene TRBV6-5, with 9 bases aligning to TRBD1. Germline values: CDR1 MNHEY, CDR2 SVGAGI. This CDR3 region has 16 residues. With 8 bases clipped from V and 3 bases from J, the junction kept 14 bases outside the gene matches. This CDR3 is CASAGTGSRGGYEQYF. The CDR3 DNA reads as TGTGCCAGCGCCGGGACAGGGAGCAGAGGAGGCTACGAGCAGTACTTC.

The rearrangement joins TRBV5-1 to TRBJ1-4; 10 bases align to TRBD1. The ends lost 2 bases at V and 7 bases at J; junction bases unmatched: 2. The CDR3 is 14 amino acids. Germline CDR1 SGHRS, CDR2 YFSETQ. As DNA, the CDR3 is TGCGCCAGCAGCTTCGGACAGGGGGGTGAAAAACTGTTTTTT. Amino acids: CASSFGQGGEKLFF.

A few counts support this clonotype. This chain joins TRBV10-2 and TRBJ2-5; no firm D call. Germline CDR1 WSHSY, CDR2 SAAADI. The CDR3 is 15 amino acids. V was shortened by 6 bases and J by 11 bases, with 25 bases between the two germline ends. Here the CDR3 reads CASRVGRNSYNEQYF. CDR3 nucleotides: TGCGCCAGCAGAGTAGGTAGGAACTCGTACAATGAGCAGTACTTC.

This clonotype was recorded a few times. V gene TRBV20-1 combines with J gene TRBJ2-3; D is tentatively TRBD1 or TRBD2 (7 bases each). In germline, CDR1 is DFQATT, CDR2 SNEGSKA (reference sequence). The CDR3 has 14 amino acids. V lost 7 bases, J lost 4 bases, and 18 bases lay in between. CDR3 region: CSVRGGLGADTQYF. In DNA form, the CDR3 reads TGCAGTGTCAGGGGGGGCTTGGGCGCAGATACGCAGTATTTT.

The sample holds a few counts of this clonotype. The V and J genes are TRBV29-1 and TRBJ2-7; 11 bases agree with TRBD1. The CDR3 contains 13 residues. Germline V gene data show CDR1 as SQVTM and CDR2 as ANQGSEA. The junction had 6 bases not matched to a gene; V was cut back by 7 bases and J by 4 bases. CDR3 protein: CSAGQGAGYEQYF. Here the CDR3 DNA reads TGCAGCGCCGGACAGGGGGCGGGATACGAGCAGTACTTC.

This chain uses TRBV7-9 with TRBJ2-7; D ambiguous. CDR3 size: 12 residues. Germline loops: CDR1 SEHNR, CDR2 FQNEAQ (reference sequence). The V end was cut by 4 bases, the J end by 4 bases, with 8 bases between. The CDR3 DNA sequence: TGTGCCAGCAGCTCCATTCTTTACGAGCAGTACTTC. It translates to CASSSILYEQYF.

The chain is built from TRBV28 and TRBJ1-4; D not certain. V was trimmed by 6 bases and J by 8 bases, leaving 16 bases between them. Per germline, CDR1 MDHEN and CDR2 SYDVKM. This CDR3 has 14 residues. CDR3 sequence (DNA): TGTGCCAGCAGACCCGTACGTAGAGACGAAAAACTGTTTTTT. The encoded protein is CASRPVRRDEKLFF.

The sample holds many counts of this clonotype. V and J are TRBV11-2 and TRBJ2-5; possibly TRBD2 for D (5 bases). V was shortened by 1 base and J by 5 bases, with 11 bases between the two germline ends. The CDR3 is 14 residues long. The germline V gene has CDR1 SGHAT and CDR2 FQNNGV. Here the CDR3 DNA reads TGTGCCAGCAGCTTAGGTTTTAGGAGGGAGACCCAGTACTTC. It is translated as CASSLGFRRETQYF.

This clonotype has only one observation. V usage is TRBV5-1 and J usage is TRBJ1-4, with a weak D call TRBD1 (5 bases). Germline-derived CDR1 and CDR2 are SGHRS and YFSETQ. CDR3 length: 15 residues. Deletions cut 8 bases from V and 0 bases from J, with 14 bases between. The CDR3 region has the DNA TGCGCCAGTTCTAGACAGAATCCAACTAATGAAAAACTGTTTTTT. It codes for CASSRQNPTNEKLFF. Filled out from reference TRBV5-1 and TRBJ1-4, the complete variable domain reads KAGVTQTPRYLIKTRGQQVTLSCSPISGHRSVSWYQQTPGQGLQFLFEYFSETQRNKGNFPGRFSGRQFSNSRSEMNVSTLELGDSALYLCASSRQNPTNEKLFFGSGTQLSVL.

This clonotype was recorded a few times. The chain is built from TRBV15 and TRBJ2-4; D remains unclear. The CDR3 covers 15 residues. Per the germline V gene, CDR1 is LNHNV and CDR2 is YYDKDF (reference sequence). Deletions cut 0 bases from V and 6 bases from J, with 12 bases between. The CDR3 nucleotides are TGTGCCACCAGCAGAGAAAACGTAGCCGGAAACATTCAGTACTTC. Translating gives CATSRENVAGNIQYF.

This clonotype was picked up one time. The V gene is TRBV20-1, the J gene TRBJ1-2; the match to TRBD1 covers 7 bases. Looked up from germline, CDR1 is DFQATT and CDR2 is SNEGSKA (reference sequence). The CDR3 length is 16 residues. Losses at the gene ends were 4 bases for V and 10 bases for J; bases not matched to a gene: 21. The CDR3 coding sequence is TGCAGTGCTATAGGTGCGAGGGGGCGGCTCACAAGGATCTACACCTTC. It is translated as CSAIGARGRLTRIYTF.

This sequence joins TRBV3-1 and TRBJ1-4; D call uncertain. V lost 2 bases and J lost 4, with 14 bases in between. CDR3 length equals 16 residues. Per the germline V gene, CDR1 is LGHDT and CDR2 is YNNKEL (reference sequence). In DNA form, the CDR3 reads TGTGCCAGCAGCCAACGGGAGCCGTTTCTTAATGAAAAACTGTTTTTT. As protein: CASSQREPFLNEKLFF.

This rearrangement joins TRBV5-1 to TRBJ1-4, with TRBD1 identical over 9 bases. Germline V gene lookup returns CDR1 SGHRS and CDR2 YFSETQ. V lost 4 bases, J lost 8 bases, and 6 bases stayed unmatched. This CDR3 is built from 14 residues. The CDR3 region is CASSPQTGGEKLFF. The CDR3 DNA reads as TGCGCCAGCAGCCCCCAAACAGGGGGCGAAAAACTGTTTTTT. Full variable domain (remainder filled in from reference TRBV5-1 and TRBJ1-4): KAGVTQTPRYLIKTRGQQVTLSCSPISGHRSVSWYQQTPGQGLQFLFEYFSETQRNKGNFPGRFSGRQFSNSRSEMNVSTLELGDSALYLCASSPQTGGEKLFFGSGTQLSVL.

The V and J genes are TRBV5-1 and TRBJ2-1; the match to TRBD1 covers 8 bases. V lost 4 bases, J lost 7 bases, and 10 bases stayed unmatched. The CDR3 is made up of 15 amino acids. CDR1 and CDR2 (germline): SGHRS, YFSETQ. CDR3 nucleotides: TGCGCCAGCAGCCAGAGGGGGCAGGGGGCAAATGAGCAGTTCTTC. Translated: CASSQRGQGANEQFF.

The chain employs TRBV5-5 and TRBJ2-7; no clear D. Germline V gene lookup returns CDR1 SGHKS and CDR2 YYEKEE (reference sequence). V was trimmed by 0 bases and J by 4 bases, leaving 14 bases between them. The CDR3 has 15 amino acids. CDR3 residues: CASSLALGFPYEQYF. As DNA, the CDR3 is TGTGCCAGCAGCTTGGCCCTGGGCTTCCCGTACGAGCAGTACTTC.

This clonotype was seen once. The DNA of the CDR3 is TGCAGTGCTAGGATAGGGGGTGATACGCAGTATTTT. Encoded protein: CSARIGGDTQYF. J is TRBJ2-3 and V is TRBV20-1; D is possibly TRBD1 (6 bases). The V end was cut by 3 bases, the J end by 6 bases, with 10 bases between. The CDR3 is 12 residues long. Germline CDR1 and CDR2: DFQATT and SNEGSKA (reference sequence).